The 18 T cell receptor beta chains reported below all come from one sample, sequenced in a study of blood T cell repertoires in COVID-19. Clones were read by immunoSEQ multiplex PCR, and TCRdb kept only the in-frame ones, dropping some. The sample carries 150,000 to 200,000 clones, approximately 82% recorded once. The source material was PBMCs or T cells enriched from blood (not recorded which). Every receptor here comes from a man in his fifties or sixties who had recovered from COVID-19.

This chain connects TRBV30 to TRBJ1-5, with 9 bases fitting TRBD1. The CDR3 totals 14 residues. Germline CDR1 is GTSNPN and CDR2 is SVGIG (reference sequence). Trimming cost V 3 bases and J 2 bases; bases outside gene matches: 2. CDR3 protein: CAWRGQGGNQPQHF. CDR3 coding DNA: TGTGCCTGGAGGGGACAGGGTGGCAATCAGCCCCAGCATTTT. The whole variable domain, filled in from reference TRBV30 and TRBJ1-5, reads SQTIHQWPATLVQPVGSPLSLECTVEGTSNPNLYWYRQAAGRGLQLLFYSVGIGQISSEVPQNLSASRPQDRQFILSSKKLLLSDSGFYLCAWRGQGGNQPQHFGDGTRLSIL.

The chain carries TRBV6-5 and TRBJ1-5; the D gene is possibly TRBD1 (6 bases). The V gene lost 6 bases and the J gene lost 11 bases, with 23 bases spanning the gap. CDR1 is MNHEY, CDR2 SVGAGI, per germline. The CDR3 loop spans 15 amino acids. The CDR3 DNA follows: TGTGCCAGCAGGGATCTAGGACAGCTGGTCTCGTCCCAGCATTTT. This codes for CASRDLGQLVSSQHF.

The CDR3 here is CASSLQGGRRGYTF. CDR3 bases: TGTGCCAGCAGTTTACAGGGAGGGCGGCGAGGCTACACCTTC. This chain connects TRBV6-5 to TRBJ1-2; D perhaps matches TRBD1 (6 bases). The CDR3 is 14 residues long. Per the germline V gene, CDR1 is MNHEY and CDR2 is SVGAGI. With 4 bases removed from V and 8 bases from J, the gap between germline ends came to 17 bases.

Written as DNA, the CDR3 is TGTGCCAGCAGTTTACGACCGGGACTAGCATCCTACAATGAGCAGTTCTTC. Its translation: CASSLRPGLASYNEQFF. J is TRBJ2-1 and V is TRBV27, with 9 bases that match TRBD2. CDR3 length: 17 residues. Trimming removed 2 bases from V and 1 base from J; junction bases left unmatched: 6. Germline V CDR1 and CDR2: MNHEY, SMNVEV (reference sequence).

The genes are TRBV28 and TRBJ1-5; 7 positions match TRBD1. The germline V gene has CDR1 MDHEN and CDR2 SYDVKM. Losses at the gene ends were 2 bases for V and 6 bases for J; bases not matched to a gene: 10. This CDR3 spans 16 amino acids. CDR3 loop: CASSLGPAGGGQPQHF. The CDR3 region has the DNA TGTGCCAGCAGTTTAGGGCCCGCAGGGGGAGGTCAGCCCCAGCATTTT.

CDR3 in amino acids: CASSFGLAGVYEQYF. CDR3 in DNA: TGTGCCAGCAGCTTCGGGCTAGCGGGGGTCTACGAGCAGTACTTC. The chain is built from TRBV7-2 and TRBJ2-7; 10 bases fit TRBD2. After removal of 3 bases from V and 3 bases from J, the junction contained 5 bases not matched to a gene. The CDR3 consists of 15 residues. The V gene's germline CDR1 is SGHTA and CDR2 FQGNSA.

The count of this clone is one. This sequence joins TRBV5-1 and TRBJ2-1, with 7 bases that match TRBD1. V trimming: 0 bases; J trimming: 5 bases; junction bases outside the gene matches: 5. Per the germline V gene, CDR1 is SGHRS and CDR2 is YFSETQ. The CDR3 spans 15 residues. Written as DNA, the CDR3 is TGCGCCAGCAGCTTGGGGGGGACAGTAAACAATGAGCAGTTCTTC. This gives the protein CASSLGGTVNNEQFF.

CDR3 DNA: TGTGCCTGGAGTCGAGACAGAAGAGGGACCCAGTACTTC. It translates to CAWSRDRRGTQYF. The V and J genes are TRBV30 and TRBJ2-5, with D perhaps matching TRBD1 (5 bases). Between the trimmed V and J ends, which lost 2 bases and 7 bases, there was a span of 14 bases. The CDR3 is 13 amino acids. Germline CDR1 reads GTSNPN; CDR2 reads SVGIG (reference sequence).

For the CDR3, the DNA is TGTGCCAGCAGTGTCAGTAGGGGTAATTCACCCCTCCACTTT. Translated: CASSVSRGNSPLHF. The V and J genes are TRBV25-1 and TRBJ1-6, with D tentatively TRBD1 (5 bases). This CDR3 is built from 14 residues. V lost 4 bases and J 6 bases, leaving 10 bases between the germline ends. The germline V gene has CDR1 MGHDK and CDR2 SYGVNS.

The chain couples TRBV9 to TRBJ2-5; D may be TRBD2 (5 bases). The CDR3 is made up of 15 amino acids. The germline CDR1 and CDR2 sequences are SGDLS and YYNGEE. Trimming stripped 0 bases from V and 5 bases from J, with 14 bases between. CDR3 in DNA: TGTGCCAGCAGCGTAGACGCCGGGGTCGGGGAGACCCAGTACTTC. Protein: CASSVDAGVGETQYF.

The rearrangement joins TRBV21-1 to TRBJ1-4. TRBV21-1 is shown as a pseudogene. The CDR3 totals 16 residues. The CDR3 DNA sequence: TGTGCCAGCAGATATCGGGGGGACGAGGTACGCGAAAAACTGTTTTTT. It specifies CASRYRGDEVREKLFF.

CDR3 bases: TGTGCCAGCAGCCCCCTGCCGGGAGAGGCGTCAAAGACCCAGTACTTC. The encoded protein is CASSPLPGEASKTQYF. The rearrangement uses TRBV7-9 and TRBJ2-5, with a weak D call TRBD2 (6 bases). The V end lost 5 bases, the J end lost 6 bases, and 22 bases lay between the germline ends. CDR1 and CDR2 from the germline V gene are SEHNR and FQNEAQ (reference sequence). The CDR3 sequence is 16 residues long.

The rearrangement joins TRBV5-4 to TRBJ1-5; D unresolved. From germline, CDR1 is SGHNT and CDR2 YYREEE (reference sequence). V was shortened by 0 bases and J by 3 bases, with 7 bases between the two germline ends. CDR3 length equals 14 residues. Here the CDR3 DNA reads TGTGCCAGCAGCTTGGCGGGGAACAATCAGCCCCAGCATTTT. This sequence encodes CASSLAGNNQPQHF.

This sequence joins TRBV19 and TRBJ1-5; 10 bases agree with TRBD1. V shed 6 bases, J shed 3 bases, and the junction held 5 bases outside the gene matches. The CDR3 is 15 residues long. Germline CDR1 is LNHDA and CDR2 is SQIVND (reference sequence). The CDR3 DNA is TGTGCCAGTAGCACGACAGGGGGCGACAATCAGCCCCAGCATTTT. This codes for CASSTTGGDNQPQHF.

The chain combines TRBV5-1 with TRBJ1-1; 9 positions agree with TRBD1. Per the germline V gene, CDR1 is SGHRS and CDR2 is YFSETQ. This CDR3 spans 16 amino acids. The V segment lost 4 bases and the J segment 1 base; nucleotides outside the gene matches: 8. CDR3 region: CASSPGTGSSNTEAFF. CDR3 DNA: TGCGCCAGCAGCCCCGGGACAGGGAGTTCGAACACTGAAGCTTTCTTT.

The chain combines TRBV3-1 (or the pseudogene TRBV3-2) with TRBJ1-2, with D tentatively TRBD1 (6 bases). The V gene lost 1 base and the J gene lost 6 bases, with 15 bases spanning the gap. The CDR3 contains 15 residues. Germline V lookup: CDR1 LGHDT, CDR2 YNNKEL (reference sequence). This CDR3 reads CASSQVSQGMDGYTF. CDR3 bases: TGTGCCAGCAGCCAAGTTAGTCAGGGGATGGATGGCTACACCTTC.

The rearrangement links TRBV7-9 to TRBJ1-1, with a weak D call TRBD1 (6 bases). The CDR3 contains 12 residues. Between the trimmed V and J ends, which lost 3 bases and 6 bases, there was a span of 8 bases. Germline V CDR1 and CDR2: SEHNR, FQNEAQ (reference sequence). DNA of the CDR3: TGTGCCAGCAGCTTCAGGGGTGCTGAAGCTTTCTTT. This gives the protein CASSFRGAEAFF.

The chain couples TRBV24-1 to TRBJ2-3; TRBD1 aligns across 7 bases. The V gene end was trimmed by 7 bases and the J gene end by 0 bases; junction bases not matched to a gene: 3. From germline, CDR1 is KGHDR and CDR2 SFDVKD. The CDR3 length is 14 residues. CDR3 coding DNA: TGTGCCACCAGGCCAGGGGGTAGCACAGATACGCAGTATTTT. It yields the protein CATRPGGSTDTQYF.